The rows below give T cell receptor beta chains drawn from one sample of a study of breast tumors, draining lymph nodes, adjacent tissues. One entry per CDR3 protein results from TCRdb running MiXCR on the multiplex PCR reads. The table has 21,000 or so distinct CDR3 sequences, about 41% seen once. Sequences were obtained from breast tumor tissue. Receptors were obtained from a female donor with breast cancer. Some clones in this sample may be carry-over from other donors' samples. Both conserved end residues are part of each CDR3. The order of the fields is clone size, J gene, V gene, D gene, CDR3 protein, CDR3 DNA. The D gene is left open where the match is weak. Some rows have no size entry. The others give once, few or many, or a class for an expanded clone.

size: .
J: TRBJ2-3
V: TRBV7-9
D: TRBD2
CDR3: CASSSRIAGSTDTQYF
DNA: TGTGCCAGCAGCTCCCGAATAGCGGGGAGCACAGATACGCAGTATTTT

size: many
J: TRBJ1-5
V: TRBV20-1
D: .
CDR3: CSAIIGDQPQHF
DNA: TGCAGTGCTATCATAGGGGATCAGCCCCAGCATTTT

size: many
J: TRBJ2-5
V: TRBV20-1
D: .
CDR3: CSARVGGRETQYF
DNA: TGCAGTGCCCGCGTGGGGGGGCGAGAGACCCAGTACTTC

size: .
J: TRBJ2-3
V: TRBV29-1
D: .
CDR3: CSVDFGFTDTQYF
DNA: TGCAGCGTTGATTTCGGCTTCACAGATACGCAGTATTTT

size: many
J: TRBJ2-7
V: TRBV4-2
D: .
CDR3: CASSHGYEQYF
DNA: TGTGCCAGCAGCCACGGGTACGAGCAGTACTTC

size: medium-sized
J: TRBJ2-6
V: TRBV20-1
D: .
CDR3: CSVRGGVRGSGANVLTF
DNA: TGCAGTGTCCGGGGTGGCGTGCGGGGCTCTGGGGCCAACGTCCTGACTTTC

size: few
J: TRBJ2-7
V: TRBV5-1
D: TRBD1
CDR3: CASSLSSWGTGVREQYF
DNA: TGCGCCAGCAGCTTGTCGAGTTGGGGGACAGGAGTGCGCGAGCAGTACTTC

size: once
J: TRBJ1-6
V: TRBV13
D: .
CDR3: CASSVFDVTNSPLHF
DNA: TGTGCCAGCAGCGTATTCGACGTAACGAATTCACCCCTCCACTTT

size: .
J: TRBJ2-6
V: TRBV2
D: TRBD1
CDR3: CASRKGGSASGANVLTF
DNA: TGTGCCAGCAGAAAAGGGGGCAGCGCCTCTGGGGCCAACGTCCTGACTTTC

size: .
J: TRBJ2-3
V: TRBV6-1
D: .
CDR3: CASSPSWGSADTQYF
DNA: TGTGCCAGCAGTCCCTCGTGGGGGAGCGCAGATACGCAGTATTTT

size: few
J: TRBJ2-1
V: TRBV29-1
D: .
CDR3: CSVGVRGVKGEQFF
DNA: TGCAGCGTGGGAGTTAGAGGAGTTAAGGGAGAGCAGTTCTTC

size: many
J: TRBJ1-2
V: TRBV11-2
D: TRBD1
CDR3: CASSLSPSTGVVYGYTF
DNA: TGTGCCAGCAGCTTAAGCCCCTCGACAGGGGTGGTCTATGGCTACACCTTC

size: .
J: TRBJ2-7
V: TRBV5-6
D: .
CDR3: CASSFDDEQYF
DNA: TGTGCCAGCAGCTTTGACGACGAGCAGTACTTC

size: many
J: TRBJ1-2
V: TRBV14
D: .
CDR3: CASSQDMWGAGGYTF
DNA: TGTGCCAGCAGCCAAGATATGTGGGGCGCGGGTGGCTACACCTTC

size: .
J: TRBJ2-1
V: TRBV7-9
D: .
CDR3: CATIGPYNEQFF
DNA: TGTGCCACCATTGGACCTTACAATGAGCAGTTCTTC

size: many
J: TRBJ2-1
V: TRBV20-1
D: .
CDR3: CSAADLAVEVHEQFF
DNA: TGCAGTGCCGCGGACTTAGCGGTGGAGGTACATGAGCAGTTCTTC

size: .
J: TRBJ2-1
V: TRBV10-3
D: TRBD2
CDR3: CAIGQREKNNEQFF
DNA: TGTGCCATCGGACAGCGGGAGAAGAACAATGAGCAGTTCTTC

size: .
J: TRBJ1-2
V: TRBV5-1
D: TRBD1
CDR3: CASSFDGTGGPNYGYTF
DNA: TGCGCCAGCAGCTTTGATGGAACAGGGGGCCCTAACTATGGCTACACCTTC

size: .
J: TRBJ2-7
V: TRBV11-2
D: .
CDR3: CASSLVQGIYEQYF
DNA: TGTGCCAGCAGCTTAGTGCAGGGCATCTACGAGCAGTACTTC

size: many
J: TRBJ2-7
V: TRBV10-3
D: TRBD1
CDR3: CAATGVSGGEQYF
DNA: TGTGCCGCTACAGGGGTCTCAGGCGGCGAGCAGTACTTC

size: many
J: TRBJ2-5
V: TRBV20-1
D: .
CDR3: CSARFKLEGRTQYF
DNA: TGCAGTGCTAGATTTAAACTCGAGGGCCGGACCCAGTACTTC

size: .
J: TRBJ2-7
V: TRBV30
D: TRBD2
CDR3: CAWEGGAGAIYEQYF
DNA: TGTGCCTGGGAGGGAGGAGCGGGAGCTATTTACGAGCAGTACTTC

size: .
J: TRBJ1-2
V: TRBV5-1
D: .
CDR3: CASRVGYTF
DNA: TGCGCCAGCAGGGTCGGCTACACCTTC

size: many
J: TRBJ1-4
V: TRBV7-8
D: .
CDR3: CASSHGGTDEKLFF
DNA: TGTGCCAGCAGCCATGGGGGTACGGATGAAAAACTGTTTTTT

size: .
J: TRBJ2-1
V: TRBV19
D: TRBD1
CDR3: CASSIFPGTGMNEQFF
DNA: TGTGCCAGTAGTATATTCCCCGGGACAGGGATGAATGAGCAGTTCTTC

size: .
J: TRBJ1-6
V: TRBV19
D: TRBD1
CDR3: CASSTTTGGRNSPLHF
DNA: TGTGCCAGTAGTACTACGACAGGGGGCAGGAATTCACCCCTCCACTTT

size: few
J: TRBJ1-1
V: TRBV25-1
D: .
CDR3: CASVGEGSTEAFF
DNA: TGTGCCAGCGTGGGGGAGGGTAGCACTGAAGCTTTCTTT

size: .
J: TRBJ2-2
V: TRBV2
D: TRBD1
CDR3: CASSTPGTANTGELFF
DNA: TGTGCCAGCAGCACTCCCGGGACAGCGAACACCGGGGAGCTGTTTTTT

size: many
J: TRBJ1-2
V: TRBV5-1
D: .
CDR3: CASSSRVSNYGYTF
DNA: TGCGCCAGCAGCTCCAGGGTTTCCAACTATGGCTACACCTTC

size: .
J: TRBJ2-3
V: TRBV24-1
D: TRBD2
CDR3: CATSDGRGLAGGLAADTQYF
DNA: TGTGCCACCAGTGACGGCCGAGGACTAGCGGGAGGGTTAGCGGCAGATACGCAGTATTTT

size: many
J: TRBJ1-6
V: TRBV7-9
D: .
CDR3: CASTAGAYNSPLHF
DNA: TGTGCCAGCACCGCAGGGGCGTATAATTCACCCCTCCACTTT

size: many
J: TRBJ1-2
V: TRBV12-3/TRBV12-4
D: .
CDR3: CASSLDWAAGYTF
DNA: TGTGCCAGCAGTTTAGATTGGGCAGCCGGCTACACCTTC

size: .
J: TRBJ2-5
V: TRBV5-1
D: .
CDR3: CASSLMNDPQETQYF
DNA: TGCGCCAGCAGCCTGATGAATGACCCCCAAGAGACCCAGTACTTC

size: once
J: TRBJ2-5
V: TRBV29-1
D: .
CDR3: CSVEEAGKETQYF
DNA: TGCAGCGTTGAAGAAGCAGGGAAAGAGACCCAGTACTTC

size: many
J: TRBJ1-2
V: TRBV10-3
D: TRBD1
CDR3: CAISESRGLYGYTF
DNA: TGTGCCATCAGTGAGTCGAGGGGGCTCTATGGCTACACCTTC

size: .
J: TRBJ1-2
V: TRBV2
D: .
CDR3: CASSEFDGYTF
DNA: TGTGCCAGCAGTGAATTTGATGGCTACACCTTC

size: .
J: TRBJ2-5
V: TRBV7-8
D: TRBD1
CDR3: CASSLGTYGQGQETQYF
DNA: TGTGCCAGCAGCTTAGGTACCTACGGACAGGGCCAAGAGACCCAGTACTTC

size: .
J: TRBJ2-3
V: TRBV7-9
D: TRBD1
CDR3: CASTQEGTANTDAQYF
DNA: TGTGCCAGCACCCAAGAAGGGACAGCGAACACAGATGCGCAGTATTTT

size: .
J: TRBJ1-3
V: TRBV28
D: TRBD1
CDR3: CASTLDRAGNTIYF
DNA: TGTGCCAGCACCCTGGACAGGGCTGGAAACACCATATATTTT

size: once
J: TRBJ1-3
V: TRBV5-1
D: .
CDR3: CASSLTGTGNTIYF
DNA: TGCGCCAGCAGCTTAACAGGAACTGGAAACACCATATATTTT

size: few
J: TRBJ1-5
V: TRBV16
D: .
CDR3: CASSQIGGLSNQPQHF
DNA: TGTGCCAGCAGCCAAATCGGGGGCCTGAGCAATCAGCCCCAGCATTTT

size: many
J: TRBJ2-1
V: TRBV14
D: .
CDR3: CASSPPRRGYEQFF
DNA: TGTGCCAGCAGCCCCCCACGACGGGGGTATGAGCAGTTCTTC

size: many
J: TRBJ1-2
V: TRBV12-3/TRBV12-4
D: .
CDR3: CASSLGVRENYGYTF
DNA: TGTGCCAGCAGTTTAGGCGTCAGGGAGAACTATGGCTACACCTTC

size: once
J: TRBJ2-5
V: TRBV2
D: TRBD1
CDR3: CASRWTGQETQYF
DNA: TGTGCCAGCAGATGGACAGGGCAAGAGACCCAGTACTTC

size: .
J: TRBJ1-2
V: TRBV29-1
D: .
CDR3: CSVQQGTLNYGYTF
DNA: TGCAGCGTGCAACAGGGAACCCTTAACTATGGCTACACCTTC

size: .
J: TRBJ2-3
V: TRBV19
D: TRBD2
CDR3: CASSIMASGVTDTQYF
DNA: TGTGCCAGTAGTATCATGGCTAGCGGGGTCACAGATACGCAGTATTTT

size: .
J: TRBJ1-3
V: TRBV15
D: .
CDR3: CATSQAGNTIYF
DNA: TGTGCCACCAGTCAGGCGGGAAACACCATATATTTT

size: .
J: TRBJ1-2
V: TRBV29-1
D: .
CDR3: CSVGGGSGYTF
DNA: TGCAGCGTTGGGGGTGGGTCTGGCTACACCTTC

size: .
J: TRBJ2-1
V: TRBV30
D: .
CDR3: CAWSVSLGGPDYNEQFF
DNA: TGTGCCTGGAGTGTATCGTTGGGGGGGCCAGATTACAATGAGCAGTTCTTC